This TCR beta chain was retrieved from a study of shared clonotypes between healthy human individuals. This CDR3 is 12 amino acids long. With 5 bases removed from V and 7 bases from J, the gap between germline ends came to 9 bases. Germline V gene sequence: CDR1 MDHEN, CDR2 SYDVKM. Genomic DNA of every subset was divided equally among multiple immunoSEQ plates. Method: immunoSEQ multiplex PCR; TCRdb's copy keeps in-frame clones and lacks some. Of about a million clones listed, approximately 77% were seen once; the top ten hold 0.7% to 0.95%. Findings and caveats of the study: The genetic and exposure-history diversity represented was limited by few donors. Some naive CD4 clonotypes, 4% to 6%, turned up in common across several donors. Exclusively blood specimens were collected; tissue repertoires likely differ.

On this clone itself: Antigen unknown. Different DNA sequences within this sample yield the same CDR3.

Sequencing used memory CD4+ T cells from PBMCs. Subset denoted: CD45RA-negative fraction. The chain joins TRBV28 to TRBJ1-5, with D possibly TRBD1 on 6 matching bases. The source is a man between 18 and 29 years old in good health. Some clones in this sample may be carry-over from other donors' samples. CDR3 sequence reads: CASSLQGQPQHF. The CDR3 DNA follows: TGTGCCAGCAGTCTCCAGGGGCAGCCCCAGCATTTT.